What follows is one T cell receptor (beta chain) and its context. The antigen remains unidentified. The data belong to a study of CD8 T cells in Susac syndrome. From blood CD8+ and CD4+ T cells, the TCR beta chain was sequenced. Negative isolation yielded CD4+ and CD8+ T cells, and FACS enriched TEMRA cells. The CDR3 extends over 14 amino acids. Germline CDR1 reads SGHRS; CDR2 reads YFSETQ. V lost 3 bases and J 0 bases, leaving 10 bases between the germline ends. Overall study results and limits: The TCR sequencing and HLA analysis in the study involved a relatively small number of individuals, as the study acknowledged.

RNA totalling roughly 0.45 to 1 ug underwent reverse transcription with random hexamers. The method of amplification for TCR beta CDR3 was immunoSEQ multiplex PCR, covering 54 Vbeta and 13 Jbeta. Each CDR3 protein is one row after TCRdb ran MiXCR on the immunoSEQ multiplex PCR reads. The table includes 100,000 to 150,000 distinct CDR3 sequences, roughly 94% detected once. The receptor's source is a human donor with Susac syndrome. Input material: CD8+ T cells from PBMCs. The J gene is TRBJ2-7, the V gene TRBV5-1, with D unresolved. The CDR3 region has the DNA TGCGCCAGCAGCTACTCGGAGAGCTCCTACGAGCAGTACTTC. As protein: CASSYSESSYEQYF.